This TCR beta chain was retrieved from a study of blood T cell repertoires in COVID-19. Background on the study: The samples span acute and convalescent COVID-19 from the United States, Italy and Spain. PBMCs, B-cell-depleted T cells, or T cells provided the cDNA or gDNA that made up the material.

The data were produced by immunoSEQ multiplex PCR, yet TCRdb's version contains in-frame clones alone and is incomplete. Altogether fewer than 100,000 clones are present, 86% being singletons, with the ten largest covering under 20%. Trimming took 1 base from V and 4 from J; bases not matched to a gene: 7. CDR1 and CDR2 (germline): LGHNA, YNFKEQ. The length of the CDR3 is 16 residues. The chain links TRBV4-2 to TRBJ2-1, with 7 bases matching TRBD2. The sequence came from a man older than 75 in a cohort sampled during active COVID-19. Sequenced material: peripheral blood. In DNA form, the CDR3 reads TGTGCCAGCAGCCAAGGTGGCGGGGGAAAATACAATGAGCAGTTCTTC. Encoded protein: CASSQGGGGKYNEQFF.